Listed here are 5 T cell receptor beta chains from one sample, sequenced in a study of cytomegalovirus exposure and HLA in healthy donors. PCR primers comprised 60 Vbeta and 13 Jbeta primers. The repertoire was sequenced with immunoSEQ multiplex PCR; TCRdb's copy has only in-frame clones and lacks some. Here the sample table reports around 200,000 clones. The sequenced material came from PBMCs. These receptors all come from a woman aged 25 to 39 in good health and CMV-seropositive.

On this clone itself: A junction boundary mismatches the germline segment, possibly from a read error. Within the sample, other DNA sequences also encode this same CDR3. The chain carries TRBV6-5 and TRBJ2-7, with D perhaps TRBD2 (6 bases). CDR3 length equals 14 residues. Germline loops: CDR1 MNHEY, CDR2 SVGAGI. The CDR3 reads CASSRGTDYYEQYF. The DNA for the CDR3 is TGCGCCAGCAGCCGCGGGACGGATTACTACGAGCAGTACTTC.

V usage is TRBV5-1 and J usage is TRBJ2-7, with 9 bases identical to TRBD1. Trimming at V came to 1 base and at J to 5 bases, leaving 10 bases not matched to a gene. From germline, CDR1 is SGHRS and CDR2 YFSETQ. The CDR3 sequence is 16 residues long. The CDR3, as DNA: TGCGCCAGCAGCTTGTGGGGACAGGGTGGTCTCGACGAGCAGTACTTC. It codes for CASSLWGQGGLDEQYF.

Regarding this clone: One end of the junction fails to match germline, which may point to a read error. V gene TRBV10-3 combines with J gene TRBJ1-2; TRBD1 matches 9 bases. The CDR3 totals 12 residues. Germline values: CDR1 ENHRY, CDR2 SYGVKD. The CDR3 region has the DNA TGTGCCTTCAGGGACAGGGACGGAGGCTACACCTTC. Residues: CAFRDRDGGYTF.

This rearrangement joins TRBV10-1 to TRBJ2-3; 9 bases agree with TRBD1. Germline V gives CDR1 WNHNN, CDR2 SYGVQD (reference sequence). V was clipped by 2 bases and J by 10 bases; unmatched bases: 4. The CDR3 loop spans 13 amino acids. CDR3 DNA: TGCGCCAGCAGTGAGCAGAACAGGGGGCCGCAGTATTTT. Its translation: CASSEQNRGPQYF.

The rearrangement links TRBV30 to TRBJ2-7; TRBD1 is a possible D gene (5 bases). The V end was cut by 1 base, the J end by 5 bases, with 15 bases between. Germline V gene sequence: CDR1 GTSNPN, CDR2 SVGIG (reference sequence). The CDR3 is made up of 14 amino acids. CDR3 loop: CAWSAGIGLNEQYF. In nucleotides, the CDR3 is TGTGCCTGGAGTGCAGGGATAGGCCTAAACGAGCAGTACTTC.